These 26 T cell receptor beta chains share one sample of origin, sequenced in a study of response to subunit inactivated influenza vaccine. TCRdb re-called the RT-PCR reads with MiXCR, one entry per CDR3 protein. The sample holds hundreds of thousands of distinct CDR3 sequences, approximately 7.6% seen once. Sequencing was performed on PBMCs from blood, taken roughly 24 months after vaccination. Receptor source: a man between 45 and 75 years old who received an inactivated influenza vaccine.

This clonotype was counted ten times or more. The chain uses TRBV5-6 and TRBJ2-7; TRBD1 matches at 10 bases. CDR3 length: 14 amino acids. Germline V gene lookup returns CDR1 SGHDT and CDR2 YYEEEE. After removal of 5 bases from V and 3 bases from J, the junction contained 5 bases not matched to a gene. CDR3 in DNA: TGTGCCAGCAGTCTGGGACAGGGGTTCTACGAGCAGTACTTC. This encodes CASSLGQGFYEQYF.

The chain uses TRBV15 and TRBJ1-2, with 11 positions matching TRBD1. The length of the CDR3 is 15 residues. The V segment lost 4 bases and the J segment 4 bases; nucleotides outside the gene matches: 5. Per the germline V gene, CDR1 is LNHNV and CDR2 is YYDKDF (reference sequence). The CDR3 sequence: CATSTGTGGAYGYTF. CDR3 DNA: TGTGCCACCAGCACTGGGACAGGGGGTGCCTATGGCTACACCTTC.

This clonotype has a count of ten or more. This chain joins TRBV10-3 and TRBJ2-1; D is unclear. The CDR3 is 13 amino acids. The V gene lost 4 bases and the J gene lost 4 bases, with 8 bases spanning the gap. Germline CDR1 reads ENHRY; CDR2 reads SYGVKD. The CDR3 is CAISAYGYNEQFF. CDR3 in DNA: TGTGCCATCAGTGCATACGGTTACAATGAGCAGTTCTTC.

A few counts support this clonotype. The chain carries TRBV6-2 or TRBV6-3 and TRBJ1-5; D remains ambiguous. The germline V gene has CDR1 MNHEY and CDR2 SVGEGT. V lost 0 bases and J lost 1, with 10 bases in between. There are 16 residues in the CDR3. CDR3 bases: TGTGCCAGCAGTTACTCGGGGAGACTGAGCAATCAGCCCCAGCATTTT. Protein product: CASSYSGRLSNQPQHF.

This clonotype is judged medium-sized. The rearrangement uses TRBV29-1 and TRBJ2-1; D ambiguous. The CDR3 is made up of 14 amino acids. V lost 7 bases, J lost 0 bases, and 13 bases lay in between. CDR1 is SQVTM, CDR2 ANQGSEA, per germline. In DNA, the CDR3 is TGCAGCGGAGGCAAGGTCCTCTCCTACAATGAGCAGTTCTTC. It translates to CSGGKVLSYNEQFF.

The chain joins TRBV27 to TRBJ1-1; 9 bases line up with TRBD1. This CDR3 is 15 amino acids long. Per the germline V gene, CDR1 is MNHEY and CDR2 is SMNVEV (reference sequence). J was trimmed by 1 base and V by 7 bases; bases with no gene match: 7. For the CDR3, the DNA is TGTGCCAGCACCCTGACAGGGGGTTGGAACACTGAAGCTTTCTTT. Translation gives CASTLTGGWNTEAFF.

The V gene is TRBV10-3, the J gene TRBJ1-6; 7 nucleotides match TRBD1. Germline CDR1 and CDR2: ENHRY and SYGVKD. The ends lost 0 bases at V and 7 bases at J; junction bases unmatched: 9. There are 17 residues in the CDR3. CDR3 sequence: CAISESTRGRGNSPLHF. CDR3 in DNA: TGTGCCATCAGTGAGTCTACGAGGGGGCGAGGGAATTCACCCCTCCACTTT.

In DNA, the CDR3 is TGTGCCAGCAGTTACTCGTTCGCGGGGGGGTATGAGCAGTTCTTC. Protein: CASSYSFAGGYEQFF. The chain uses TRBV6-2 or TRBV6-3 and TRBJ2-1; 9 nucleotides line up with TRBD2. The V segment lost 0 bases and the J segment 8 bases; nucleotides outside the gene matches: 5. The CDR3 sequence is 15 residues long. Germline lookup yields CDR1 MNHEY and CDR2 SVGEGT.

This clonotype was observed a handful of times. The rearrangement joins TRBV6-2 or TRBV6-3 to TRBJ1-5; TRBD1 aligns across 9 bases. This CDR3 has 13 residues. Germline V gene lookup returns CDR1 MNHEY and CDR2 SVGEGT. The trim removed 8 bases at V and 2 bases at J, leaving 1 base unmatched. The CDR3 region is CASWTGGNQPQHF. The CDR3 DNA follows: TGTGCCAGCTGGACAGGGGGCAATCAGCCCCAGCATTTT.

The rearrangement links TRBV18 to TRBJ2-2; tentatively, D is TRBD2 (6 bases). V was clipped by 3 bases and J by 1 base, with 9 bases between them. In germline, CDR1 is KGHSH, CDR2 LQKENI. This CDR3 is built from 15 residues. In DNA, the CDR3 is TGTGCCAGCTCACCGGGACTGCGGAACACCGGGGAGCTGTTTTTT. Translation: CASSPGLRNTGELFF.

J is TRBJ2-3 and V is TRBV5-1; TRBD2 agrees at 11 bases. The CDR3 spans 17 residues. The germline gives CDR1 SGHRS, CDR2 YFSETQ. V was clipped by 0 bases and J by 2 bases; unmatched bases: 5. The CDR3 reads CASSLALAGAITDTQYF. CDR3 in DNA: TGCGCCAGCAGCTTGGCACTAGCGGGAGCGATCACAGATACGCAGTATTTT. Filled out from reference TRBV5-1 and TRBJ2-3, the complete variable domain reads KAGVTQTPRYLIKTRGQQVTLSCSPISGHRSVSWYQQTPGQGLQFLFEYFSETQRNKGNFPGRFSGRQFSNSRSEMNVSTLELGDSALYLCASSLALAGAITDTQYFGPGTRLTVL.

This chain uses TRBV11-2 with TRBJ2-7; 8 nucleotides line up with TRBD2. The CDR3 loop spans 18 amino acids. Germline CDR1 is SGHAT and CDR2 is FQNNGV. Trimming removed 6 bases from V and 0 bases from J; junction bases left unmatched: 16. The CDR3 DNA follows: TGTGCCAGCAGTCGAACCTCAGCAGCGGGGGCTTTCTCCTACGAGCAGTACTTC. It codes for CASSRTSAAGAFSYEQYF.

This clonotype has ten or more counts. V and J are TRBV15 and TRBJ2-1, with no clear D. Trimming shortened V by 5 bases and J by 0 bases, and 8 bases separated the two germline ends. Germline V gene data show CDR1 as LNHNV and CDR2 as YYDKDF (reference sequence). The CDR3 length is 14 residues. As DNA, the CDR3 is TGTGCCACCAGCGGCTCCAGCTCCTACAATGAGCAGTTCTTC. It yields the protein CATSGSSSYNEQFF. The full variable domain, its missing parts supplied by reference TRBV15 and TRBJ2-1, is DAMVIQNPRYQVTQFGKPVTLSCSQTLNHNVMYWYQQKSSQAPKLLFHYYDKDFNNEADTPDNFQSRRPNTSFCFLDIRSPGLGDTAMYLCATSGSSSYNEQFFGPGTRLTVL.

In this sample, this clonotype turned up a few times. The V and J genes are TRBV12-3 or TRBV12-4 and TRBJ1-6; D possibly corresponds to TRBD1 (5 bases). The CDR3 is 15 residues long. Between the trimmed V and J ends, which lost 7 bases and 7 bases, there was a span of 17 bases. For the CDR3, the DNA is TGTGCCAGCAAGCCCCAGGGAAACGAAAATTCACCCCTCCACTTT. Encoded protein: CASKPQGNENSPLHF.

Ten or more counts support this clonotype. The rearrangement links TRBV7-9 to TRBJ2-7; D remains unclear. Germline CDR1 reads SEHNR; CDR2 reads FQNEAQ (reference sequence). With 2 bases removed from V and 7 bases from J, the gap between germline ends came to 18 bases. The CDR3 is 15 amino acids. The CDR3, as DNA: TGTGCCAGCAGCTTATTAACGGCTACCTCCGGGGAGCAGTACTTC. It yields the protein CASSLLTATSGEQYF.

This clonotype was counted a few times. The chain employs TRBV28 and TRBJ1-2; D might be TRBD1 (6 bases). The CDR3 consists of 14 residues. CDR1 is MDHEN, CDR2 SYDVKM, per germline. V was pared by 11 bases and J by 1 base, with 17 bases between. CDR3 bases: TGTGCCGCAGCGGAGCAGGGGCGTAACTATGGCTACACCTTC. It is translated as CAAAEQGRNYGYTF.

The gene calls are TRBV5-4 and TRBJ2-1, with D perhaps matching TRBD1 (6 bases). The CDR3 runs 14 residues. Trimming pared 0 bases from V and 6 bases from J, leaving 10 bases between. Per germline, CDR1 SGHNT and CDR2 YYREEE (reference sequence). CDR3 DNA sequence: TGTGCCAGCAGCTTGGCGGGACAATCCAATGAGCAGTTCTTC. It encodes CASSLAGQSNEQFF.

This clonotype was counted many times. The chain uses TRBV20-1 and TRBJ2-3; maybe TRBD2 (6 bases). The germline gives CDR1 DFQATT, CDR2 SNEGSKA (reference sequence). V was shortened by 1 base and J by 6 bases, with 17 bases between the two germline ends. The CDR3 covers 15 residues. The CDR3 DNA reads TGCAGTGCTAGAGGCAAACCCGGCGGGGAGGATACGCAGTATTTT. It codes for CSARGKPGGEDTQYF.

The chain is built from TRBV20-1 and TRBJ2-7; 7 nucleotides align to TRBD2. V trimming: 3 bases; J trimming: 3 bases; junction bases outside the gene matches: 5. There are 13 residues in the CDR3. CDR1 and CDR2 (germline): DFQATT, SNEGSKA (reference sequence). The CDR3 DNA sequence: TGCAGTGCTAGCTCCTCTAGCGGCTACGAGCAGTACTTC. This translates into CSASSSSGYEQYF.

This clonotype showed up many times. The rearrangement links TRBV20-1 to TRBJ2-7; TRBD1 might be the D (6 bases). Germline V lookup: CDR1 DFQATT, CDR2 SNEGSKA (reference sequence). V was clipped by 3 bases and J by 5 bases, with 14 bases between them. This CDR3 comprises 13 residues. CDR3 DNA sequence: TGCAGTGCTAGCCGACAGGCTTGGGACGAGCAGTACTTC. Translation: CSASRQAWDEQYF.

The rearrangement joins TRBV25-1 to TRBJ1-5, with D maybe TRBD1 (5 bases). The CDR3 runs 17 residues. Germline V CDR1 and CDR2: MGHDK, SYGVNS. Trimming pared 7 bases from V and 4 bases from J, leaving 23 bases between. In DNA form, the CDR3 reads TGTGCCAGCATCGGCGAGCCCAGGGACGGCCTAAATCAGCCCCAGCATTTT. It specifies CASIGEPRDGLNQPQHF.

The CDR3 sequence is CASSWTATGELFF. The CDR3 nucleotides are TGTGCCAGCAGCTGGACTGCAACCGGGGAGCTGTTTTTT. This rearrangement joins TRBV9 to TRBJ2-2; possible D gene TRBD2, 5 bases. The CDR3 loop spans 13 amino acids. V was cut by 4 bases and J by 5 bases, with 9 bases left in between. CDR1 SGDLS and CDR2 YYNGEE come from the germline V gene.

This clonotype was found many times. The chain has TRBV15 and TRBJ1-6; no clear D. Germline V gives CDR1 LNHNV, CDR2 YYDKDF (reference sequence). V lost 8 bases, J lost 3 bases, and 8 bases lay in between. This CDR3 is built from 13 residues. CDR3 sequence reads: CATAGDYNSPLHF. CDR3 coding DNA: TGTGCCACCGCGGGAGACTATAATTCACCCCTCCACTTT.

The V gene is TRBV24-1, the J gene TRBJ2-1; 11 nucleotides match TRBD2. The CDR3 runs 14 residues. Germline V gene lookup returns CDR1 KGHDR and CDR2 SFDVKD. V lost 2 bases to trimming and J lost 13 bases; unmatched junction nucleotides: 6. Written as DNA, the CDR3 is TGTGCCACCAGTGATTCTCTGACTAGCGGGGCCCAGTTCTTC. Its translation is CATSDSLTSGAQFF.

V gene TRBV7-3 combines with J gene TRBJ2-3, with D unresolved. V was clipped by 1 base and J by 1 base, with 3 bases between them. Germline V lookup: CDR1 SGHTA, CDR2 FQGTGA. The CDR3 covers 13 residues. This chain's CDR3 is CASSLIRTDTQYF. The CDR3 bases are TGTGCCAGCAGCTTAATACGCACAGATACGCAGTATTTT.

This clonotype was recorded a few times. The CDR3 sequence: CSARAPGVGYEQYF. The CDR3 DNA reads as TGCAGTGCTAGAGCCCCGGGGGTAGGCTACGAGCAGTACTTC. The chain combines TRBV20-1 with TRBJ2-7, with D maybe TRBD2 (6 bases). The CDR3 is made up of 14 amino acids. V lost 1 base, J lost 3 bases, and 13 bases lay in between. Germline CDR1 is DFQATT and CDR2 is SNEGSKA (reference sequence).